This T cell receptor beta chain was documented in a study of blood T cell repertoires in COVID-19. Clones were read by immunoSEQ multiplex PCR, and TCRdb kept only the in-frame ones, dropping some. The data contain some 65,000 clones, about 94% of them singletons. V shed 3 bases, J shed 5 bases, and the junction held 8 bases outside the gene matches. CDR1 KGHSH and CDR2 LQKENI come from the germline V gene. This CDR3 is built from 17 residues. The specimen was peripheral blood. The TCR was taken from a man in his 70s with active COVID-19. The V gene is TRBV18, the J gene TRBJ2-5; 14 positions agree with TRBD2. CDR3 in amino acids: CASSPPGLAGVGETQYF. As DNA, the CDR3 is TGTGCCAGCTCACCCCCGGGACTAGCGGGGGTCGGCGAGACCCAGTACTTC. Full variable domain (missing parts from reference TRBV18 and TRBJ2-5): NAGVMQNPRHLVRRRGQEARLRCSPMKGHSHVYWYRQLPEEGLKFMVYLQKENIIDESGMPKERFSAEFPKEGPSILRIQQVVRGDSAAYFCASSPPGLAGVGETQYFGPGTRLLVL.